This T cell receptor (beta chain) derives from a study of cytomegalovirus exposure and HLA in healthy donors. The overall study: For the approximately 400 genotyped donors, over 80% fell within the Caucasian-associated ancestry cluster. Study-wide findings and caveats: TCR beta chains numbering some 160 were designated cytomegalovirus-associated.

13 Jbeta primers and 60 Vbeta primers were used for the PCR. Produced via immunoSEQ multiplex PCR; TCRdb's table is partial and in-frame only. Among 100,000 to 150,000 clones listed, roughly 79% were seen once. All the people who gave samples were healthy bone marrow donors. Germline V CDR1 and CDR2: SEHNR, FQNEAQ (reference sequence). This CDR3 spans 12 amino acids. This clone was observed a few times. Its target is not known. The junction and the germline gene differ at one end; a read error may be behind it. This sequence originates from a woman in her thirties or forties in good health and CMV-seronegative. The chain couples TRBV7-9 to TRBJ1-1; unclear D gene. Sequenced sample: PBMCs. The CDR3 sequence: CSSFPMNTEAFF. The CDR3 region has the DNA TGTTCCAGCTTCCCCATGAACACTGAAGCTTTCTTT.